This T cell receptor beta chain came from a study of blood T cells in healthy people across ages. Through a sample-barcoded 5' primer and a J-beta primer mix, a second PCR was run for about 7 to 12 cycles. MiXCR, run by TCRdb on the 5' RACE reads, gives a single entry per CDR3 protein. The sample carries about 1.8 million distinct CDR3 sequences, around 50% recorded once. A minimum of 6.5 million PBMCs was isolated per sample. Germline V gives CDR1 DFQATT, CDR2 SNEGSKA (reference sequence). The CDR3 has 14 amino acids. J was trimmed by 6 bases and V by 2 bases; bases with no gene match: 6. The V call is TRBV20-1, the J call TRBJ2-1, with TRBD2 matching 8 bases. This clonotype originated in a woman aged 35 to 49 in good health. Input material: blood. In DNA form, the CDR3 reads TGCAGTGCTAGACGTAAAAGCGGGAGCAATGAGCAGTTCTTC. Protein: CSARRKSGSNEQFF.